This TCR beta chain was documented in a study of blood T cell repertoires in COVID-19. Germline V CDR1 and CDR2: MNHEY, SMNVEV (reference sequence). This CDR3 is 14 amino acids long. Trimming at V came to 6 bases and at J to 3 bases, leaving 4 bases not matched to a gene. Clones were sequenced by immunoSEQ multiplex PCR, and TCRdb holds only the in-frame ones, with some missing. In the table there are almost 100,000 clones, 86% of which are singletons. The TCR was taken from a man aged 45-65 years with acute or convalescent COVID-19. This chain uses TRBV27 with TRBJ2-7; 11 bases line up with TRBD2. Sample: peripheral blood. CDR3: CASRHGTSGYEQYF. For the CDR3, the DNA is TGTGCCAGCAGACACGGGACTAGCGGCTACGAGCAGTACTTC.